Below are 24 T cell receptor beta chains sequenced from a single sample in a study of blood T cell repertoires in COVID-19. Data came from immunoSEQ multiplex PCR; TCRdb stores just in-frame clones and leaves some out. The table records more than 25,000 clones, roughly 90% of them present only once. The sample consisted of peripheral blood. The receptors here all came from a woman in her thirties or forties with active or convalescent COVID-19.

The chain joins TRBV4-1 to TRBJ2-2; TRBD2 might be the D (6 bases). Germline values: CDR1 MGHRA, CDR2 YSYEKL. V gave up 3 bases and J gave up 1 base, with 12 bases separating them. The CDR3 loop spans 16 amino acids. This CDR3 is CASSQSRDRNTGELFF. The CDR3 nucleotides are TGCGCCAGCAGCCAGTCGCGGGACCGGAACACCGGGGAGCTGTTTTTT.

The chain has TRBV5-1 and TRBJ1-2, with 7 positions matching TRBD1. This CDR3 comprises 14 residues. J was trimmed by 0 bases and V by 4 bases; bases with no gene match: 3. Germline V gene data show CDR1 as SGHRS and CDR2 as YFSETQ. CDR3 amino acids: CASSQTGSNYGYTF. The CDR3 bases are TGCGCCAGCAGCCAGACAGGGTCTAACTATGGCTACACCTTC.

The rearrangement uses TRBV21-1 and TRBJ2-3; the listed D gene, TRBD1, was not tested against the DNA. TRBV21-1 represents a pseudogene. The CDR3 contains 16 residues. This CDR3 reads CASSTGQGGDTDTQYF. The DNA for the CDR3 is TGTGCCAGCAGCACGGGACAGGGAGGTGACACAGATACGCAGTATTTT.

V gene TRBV30 combines with J gene TRBJ2-2; possible D gene TRBD1, 6 bases. The CDR3 extends over 14 amino acids. V was cut by 2 bases and J by 6 bases, with 13 bases left in between. Germline lookup yields CDR1 GTSNPN and CDR2 SVGIG (reference sequence). CDR3 residues: CAWSLGASPGELFF. The CDR3 coding sequence is TGTGCCTGGAGTCTGGGGGCGTCTCCCGGGGAGCTGTTTTTT.

The rearrangement joins TRBV29-1 to TRBJ2-5; D remains ambiguous. V shed 6 bases and J shed 2 bases, with 16 bases lying between them. This CDR3 has 14 residues. Germline V gene sequence: CDR1 SQVTM, CDR2 ANQGSEA. The CDR3 spells CSVPGKRLQETQYF. CDR3 in DNA: TGCAGCGTCCCAGGTAAAAGGCTGCAAGAGACCCAGTACTTC.

The chain couples TRBV5-1 to TRBJ2-5, with a tentative D call TRBD1 (5 bases). This CDR3 is 13 amino acids long. V lost 1 base and J 5 bases, leaving 9 bases between the germline ends. The germline gives CDR1 SGHRS, CDR2 YFSETQ. Written as DNA, the CDR3 is TGCGCCAGCAGCTTGCCAGGGATTGAGACCCAGTACTTC. This gives the protein CASSLPGIETQYF.

In DNA form, the CDR3 reads TGTGCCAGCAGTCCGGGACAGGGGGGGTATGGCTACACCTTC. As protein: CASSPGQGGYGYTF. This chain joins TRBV28 and TRBJ1-2; 11 bases are a match to TRBD1. Per the germline V gene, CDR1 is MDHEN and CDR2 is SYDVKM. Trimming cost V 5 bases and J 5 bases; bases outside gene matches: 4. The CDR3 sequence is 14 residues long.

V gene TRBV5-4 combines with J gene TRBJ1-5; D unclear. CDR1 is SGHNT, CDR2 YYREEE, per germline (reference sequence). The CDR3 is 14 amino acids. Trimming cost V 0 bases and J 3 bases, with 7 bases left between them. The CDR3 nucleotides are TGTGCCAGCAGCTTGGACAGATCCAATCAGCCCCAGCATTTT. Its protein product is CASSLDRSNQPQHF.

The rearrangement uses TRBV6-2 or TRBV6-3 and TRBJ1-5, with TRBD1 matching 8 bases. Germline V lookup: CDR1 MNHEY, CDR2 SVGEGT. There are 16 residues in the CDR3. V dropped 5 bases and J dropped 5; count of bases not matched to a gene: 11. CDR3 protein: CASSQHIGQGYQPQHF. DNA of the CDR3: TGTGCCAGCAGTCAACATATCGGACAGGGCTATCAGCCCCAGCATTTT.

In its sample, this clone was seen a few times. This chain connects TRBV4-3 to TRBJ1-1; D is perhaps TRBD1 (6 bases). V shed 5 bases and J shed 1 base, with 8 bases lying between them. Germline CDR1 LGHNA, CDR2 YSLEER. The CDR3 is made up of 13 amino acids. Written as DNA, the CDR3 is TGCGCCAGCAGCACAGGGTCGAACACTGAAGCTTTCTTT. Translation gives CASSTGSNTEAFF.

The chain is built from TRBV30 and TRBJ2-1; 8 bases align to TRBD2. Germline CDR1 and CDR2: GTSNPN and SVGIG (reference sequence). This CDR3 has 15 residues. The junction had 6 bases not matched to a gene; V was cut back by 0 bases and J by 5 bases. CDR3 DNA: TGTGCCTGGAGTGTATGGCGGGGGGTCAACAATGAGCAGTTCTTC. This encodes CAWSVWRGVNNEQFF.

This chain joins TRBV2 and TRBJ2-3; TRBD1 matches 11 bases. V was pared by 6 bases and J by 2 bases, with 4 bases of the junction left unmatched. Germline-derived CDR1 and CDR2 are SNHLY and FYNNEI. This CDR3 has 15 residues. The CDR3 DNA follows: TGTGCCAGCAGGACGGACAGGGGGCTCACAGATACGCAGTATTTT. Protein sequence: CASRTDRGLTDTQYF.

The rearrangement joins TRBV6-5 to TRBJ2-3; 14 positions match TRBD2. CDR3 length equals 16 residues. Trimming removed 0 bases from V and 8 bases from J; junction bases left unmatched: 4. Germline V CDR1 and CDR2: MNHEY, SVGAGI. CDR3: CASSYSGGLAGVTQYF. CDR3 in DNA: TGTGCCAGCAGTTACTCAGGGGGACTAGCGGGAGTTACGCAGTATTTT.

As DNA, the CDR3 is TGTGCCAGCAGCTTCGGGACACCCAACTCACACGAGCAGTACTTC. Its translation is CASSFGTPNSHEQYF. This chain links TRBV7-2 with TRBJ2-7; D may be TRBD1 (6 bases). Deletions cut 3 bases from V and 5 bases from J, with 17 bases between. Germline CDR1 reads SGHTA; CDR2 reads FQGNSA. This CDR3 spans 15 amino acids.

The chain combines TRBV5-6 with TRBJ2-7; 9 bases match TRBD1. In germline, CDR1 is SGHDT, CDR2 YYEEEE. Trimming removed 1 base from V and 3 bases from J; junction bases left unmatched: 11. The length of the CDR3 is 17 residues. The CDR3 DNA follows: TGTGCCAGCAGCTTGAACCGGGACAGGGTTTCTGGCTACGAGCAGTACTTC. It translates to CASSLNRDRVSGYEQYF.

The count of this clone is one. The chain joins TRBV10-1 to TRBJ1-5; 9 nucleotides match TRBD1. The ends lost 4 bases at V and 6 bases at J; junction bases unmatched: 10. The CDR3 length is 16 residues. Germline loops: CDR1 WNHNN, CDR2 SYGVQD (reference sequence). Written as DNA, the CDR3 is TGCGCCAGCAGTGTCCTGGACAGGGGTCCTACTCAGCCCCAGCATTTT. It is translated as CASSVLDRGPTQPQHF.

The chain joins TRBV19 to TRBJ1-4; D is uncertain. The CDR3 totals 16 residues. Trimming shortened V by 4 bases and J by 8 bases, and 20 bases separated the two germline ends. The germline V gene has CDR1 LNHDA and CDR2 SQIVND (reference sequence). CDR3 sequence (DNA): TGTGCCAGTAGTACCCTCAACCGGGATTATGGGGAAAAACTGTTTTTT. Its translation: CASSTLNRDYGEKLFF.

The V and J genes are TRBV19 and TRBJ2-4, with TRBD2 matching 12 bases. The CDR3 is 19 amino acids. From germline, CDR1 is LNHDA and CDR2 SQIVND (reference sequence). J gave up 2 bases and V 7 bases, and 15 bases lay outside the gene matches. The DNA of the CDR3 is TGTGCCAGTACTAGGACTAGCGGGAACCTAAGCCCGACCAAAAACATTCAGTACTTC. It is translated as CASTRTSGNLSPTKNIQYF.

The J gene is TRBJ2-7, the V gene TRBV6-1; 9 bases align to TRBD1. J lost 2 bases, V lost 6 bases, and 5 bases had no gene match. CDR1 is MNHNS and CDR2 is SASEGT in the germline V gene. The CDR3 runs to 14 residues. In DNA form, the CDR3 reads TGTGCCAGCAGCCGCGGACAGGGGACCTACGAGCAGTACTTC. This encodes CASSRGQGTYEQYF.

The J gene is TRBJ1-5, the V gene TRBV9; 10 bases map to TRBD1. Germline lookup yields CDR1 SGDLS and CDR2 YYNGEE. There are 15 residues in the CDR3. Trimming cost V 1 base and J 7 bases; bases outside gene matches: 5. The CDR3 is CASSVSGTGAQPQHF. In DNA form, the CDR3 reads TGTGCCAGCAGCGTAAGCGGGACAGGGGCCCAGCCCCAGCATTTT.

A single count supports this clone. V is TRBV7-3 and J is TRBJ2-1, with D perhaps matching TRBD2 (5 bases). Germline values: CDR1 SGHTA, CDR2 FQGTGA. The CDR3 consists of 14 residues. The V end was cut by 2 bases, the J end by 4 bases, with 9 bases between. For the CDR3, the DNA is TGTGCCAGCAGCTTACGGCGCGGGTACAATGAGCAGTTCTTC. Translated: CASSLRRGYNEQFF.

The chain combines TRBV19 with TRBJ2-3, with D perhaps TRBD2 (5 bases). Germline-derived CDR1 and CDR2 are LNHDA and SQIVND (reference sequence). Between the trimmed V and J ends, which lost 6 bases and 6 bases, there was a span of 16 bases. The CDR3 covers 14 residues. In nucleotides, the CDR3 is TGTGCCAGTAGCACGGGAATTGGTGTCGATACGCAGTATTTT. Its protein is CASSTGIGVDTQYF.

V gene TRBV23-1 combines with J gene TRBJ2-3, with D possibly matching TRBD1 (5 bases). TRBV23-1 is noted as an ORF with a role that remains uncertain. V was pared by 3 bases and J by 5 bases, with 12 bases between. The CDR3 spans 14 residues. The CDR3 spells CASSQDRGRDTQYF. CDR3 DNA sequence: TGCGCCAGCAGTCAGGATAGGGGCAGAGATACGCAGTATTTT.

The J gene is TRBJ1-5, the V gene TRBV28; D might be TRBD1 (5 bases). Trimming took off 6 bases at V and 3 bases at J, with 12 bases between the two ends. The CDR3 loop spans 14 amino acids. The germline V gene has CDR1 MDHEN and CDR2 SYDVKM. This chain's CDR3 is CASRKPGLNQPQHF. CDR3 coding DNA: TGTGCCAGCAGGAAACCAGGGCTCAATCAGCCCCAGCATTTT.